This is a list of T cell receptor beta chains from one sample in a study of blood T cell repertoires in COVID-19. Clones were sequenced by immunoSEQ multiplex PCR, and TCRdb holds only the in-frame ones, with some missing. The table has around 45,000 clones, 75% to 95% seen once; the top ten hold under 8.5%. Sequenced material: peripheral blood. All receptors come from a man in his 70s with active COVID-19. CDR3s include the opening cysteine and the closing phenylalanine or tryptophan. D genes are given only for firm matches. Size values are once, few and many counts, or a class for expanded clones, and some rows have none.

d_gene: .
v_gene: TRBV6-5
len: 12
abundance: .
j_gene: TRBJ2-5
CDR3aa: CASSTRGETQYF
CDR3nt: TGTGCCAGCAGTACGCGGGGCGAGACCCAGTACTTC

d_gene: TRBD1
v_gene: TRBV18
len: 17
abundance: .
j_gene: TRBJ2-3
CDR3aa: CASSPTHPGQSTDTQYF
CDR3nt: TGTGCCAGCTCACCTACTCACCCGGGACAGAGCACAGATACGCAGTATTTT

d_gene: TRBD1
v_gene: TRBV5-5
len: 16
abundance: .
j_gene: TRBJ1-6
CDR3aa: CASSSQEGQDNSPLHF
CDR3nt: TGTGCCAGCAGCTCACAAGAGGGACAGGATAATTCACCCCTCCACTTT

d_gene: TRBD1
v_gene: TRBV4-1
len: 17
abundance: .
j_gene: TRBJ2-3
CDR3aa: CASSENHRGTSTDTQYF
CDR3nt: TGCGCCAGCAGCGAAAACCACAGGGGCACTAGCACAGATACGCAGTATTTT

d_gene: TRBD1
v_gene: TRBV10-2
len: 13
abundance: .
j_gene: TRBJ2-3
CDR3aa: CASSEQGPDTQYF
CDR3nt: TGCGCCAGCAGTGAACAGGGGCCAGATACGCAGTATTTT

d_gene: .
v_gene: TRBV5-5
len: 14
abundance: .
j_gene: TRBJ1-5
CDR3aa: CASSYLSGDQPQHF
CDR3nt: TGTGCCAGCAGCTATTTATCCGGGGATCAGCCCCAGCATTTT

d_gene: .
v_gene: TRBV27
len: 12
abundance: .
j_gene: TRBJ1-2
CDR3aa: CASSFTGGGYTF
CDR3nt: TGTGCCAGCAGTTTTACGGGTGGCGGCTACACCTTC

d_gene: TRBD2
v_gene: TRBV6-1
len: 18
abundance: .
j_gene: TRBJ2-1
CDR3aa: CASSESLAGDTIYNEQFF
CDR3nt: TGTGCCAGCAGTGAATCACTAGCGGGTGACACGATCTACAATGAGCAGTTCTTC

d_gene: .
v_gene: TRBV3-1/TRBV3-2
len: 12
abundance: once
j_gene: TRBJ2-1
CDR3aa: CASSQDRDRLLF
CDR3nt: TGTGCCAGCAGCCAAGATCGAGACAGGTTGCTCTTC

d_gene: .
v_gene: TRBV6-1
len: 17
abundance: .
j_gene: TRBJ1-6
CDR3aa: CASSVRHTIPYNSPLHF
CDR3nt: TGTGCCAGCAGTGTTCGACACACGATACCCTATAATTCACCCCTCCACTTT

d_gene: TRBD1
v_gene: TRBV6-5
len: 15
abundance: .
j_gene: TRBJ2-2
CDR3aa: CASRTGTGFTGELFF
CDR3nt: TGTGCCAGCAGGACCGGGACAGGCTTCACCGGGGAGCTGTTTTTT

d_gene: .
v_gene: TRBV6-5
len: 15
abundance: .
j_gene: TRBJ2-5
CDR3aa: CASSYEDGSQETQYF
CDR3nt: TGTGCCAGCAGTTACGAGGATGGGTCCCAAGAGACCCAGTACTTC

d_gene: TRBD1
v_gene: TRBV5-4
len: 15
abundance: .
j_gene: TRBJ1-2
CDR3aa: CASSSGQGSGYGYTF
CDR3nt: TGTGCCAGCAGCTCGGGACAGGGATCAGGCTATGGCTACACCTTC

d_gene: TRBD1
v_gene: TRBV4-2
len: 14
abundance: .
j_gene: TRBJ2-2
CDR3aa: CASVQTGGTGELFF
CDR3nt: TGTGCCAGCGTCCAGACAGGGGGAACCGGGGAGCTGTTTTTT